Presented here are 11 T cell receptor beta chains from one specimen sequenced in a study of graft-versus-host responses after intestinal transplantation. No antigens are known for them. Libraries were prepared by immunoSEQ multiplex PCR; TCRdb keeps only in-frame clonotypes and omits some of them. This table has 75,000 to 100,000 clones, around 83% appearing once. Sequencing was performed on unstimulated CD8+ T cells sorted from spleen or lymph node cells, taken before intestinal transplant. These receptors came from a human donor who received an intestinal transplant.

This chain links TRBV28 with TRBJ2-7; possibly TRBD2 for D (6 bases). The CDR3 runs 15 residues. Germline CDR1 reads MDHEN; CDR2 reads SYDVKM. The V end was cut by 3 bases, the J end by 1 base, with 13 bases between. CDR3 bases: TGTGCCAGCAGTTTCGGGCTAGCGAGATCCTACGAGCAGTACTTC. Amino acids: CASSFGLARSYEQYF.

The V gene is TRBV14, the J gene TRBJ2-2, with D unresolved. V was pared by 0 bases and J by 7 bases, with 12 bases between. This CDR3 comprises 15 residues. Germline V gene lookup returns CDR1 SGHDN and CDR2 FVKESK. CDR3 sequence: CASSQDLDWGGELFF. The CDR3 nucleotides read TGTGCCAGCAGCCAAGATCTAGACTGGGGCGGGGAGCTGTTTTTT.

This chain connects TRBV5-4 to TRBJ1-4; D is unresolved. V dropped 3 bases and J dropped 8 bases, with 14 bases sitting between them. Germline CDR1 SGHNT, CDR2 YYREEE (reference sequence). The CDR3 spans 14 residues. CDR3 loop: CASSSPDGEEKLFF. The CDR3 DNA reads TGTGCCAGCAGCTCCCCGGACGGGGAGGAAAAACTGTTTTTT.

The rearrangement uses TRBV19 and TRBJ1-2, with 9 bases identical to TRBD1. This CDR3 has 15 residues. Germline CDR1 is LNHDA and CDR2 is SQIVND (reference sequence). Trimming took 4 bases from V and 4 from J; bases not matched to a gene: 7. The CDR3 sequence: CASSTYRGRGYGYTF. In DNA, the CDR3 is TGTGCCAGTAGTACCTACAGGGGGCGCGGCTATGGCTACACCTTC.

The J gene is TRBJ2-1, the V gene TRBV4-1, with D uncertain. From germline, CDR1 is MGHRA and CDR2 YSYEKL. This CDR3 is 13 amino acids long. The V and J ends lost 4 bases and 2 bases respectively, with 6 bases between them. The CDR3 here is CASSPPTYNEQFF. The CDR3 bases are TGCGCCAGCAGCCCCCCGACCTACAATGAGCAGTTCTTC.

The V and J genes are TRBV5-5 and TRBJ1-1; the match to TRBD1 covers 8 bases. CDR3 length: 15 residues. With 3 bases clipped from V and 3 bases from J, the junction kept 7 bases outside the gene matches. CDR1 and CDR2 (germline): SGHKS, YYEKEE (reference sequence). The CDR3 spells CASSYRDRPYTEAFF. DNA for the CDR3: TGTGCCAGCAGCTACAGGGACAGGCCCTACACTGAAGCTTTCTTT.

V gene TRBV6-5 combines with J gene TRBJ2-3; no definite D call. There are 14 residues in the CDR3. Germline V gene sequence: CDR1 MNHEY, CDR2 SVGAGI. Trimming cost V 0 bases and J 7 bases, with 11 bases left between them. CDR3 amino acids: CASSYSTDGYTQYF. The CDR3 nucleotides are TGTGCCAGCAGTTACTCGACTGACGGATATACGCAGTATTTT.

The chain employs TRBV21-1 and TRBJ2-4; TRBD2, the table's D call, was not compared with the DNA. TRBV21-1 is labeled a pseudogene. The CDR3 contains 18 residues. The CDR3 DNA is TGTGCCAGCAGCTCCCCCTTGGAGAAGGCTCTAGCCAAAAACATTCAGTACTTC. This codes for CASSSPLEKALAKNIQYF.

The genes are TRBV6-6 and TRBJ2-7; 7 bases line up with TRBD1. Germline trimming cut 6 bases from V and 2 bases from J; bases unmatched to any gene: 1. The germline V gene encodes CDR1 MNHNY and CDR2 SVGAGI (reference sequence). This CDR3 is 12 amino acids long. CDR3 amino acids: CASSQGAYEQYF. CDR3 DNA: TGTGCCAGCAGCCAGGGGGCCTACGAGCAGTACTTC.

The V gene is TRBV19, the J gene TRBJ1-3, with 8 nucleotides matching TRBD1. Trimming removed 5 bases from V and 0 bases from J; junction bases left unmatched: 3. Looked up from germline, CDR1 is LNHDA and CDR2 is SQIVND (reference sequence). The CDR3 spans 15 residues. The CDR3 here is CASSWTGFSGNTIYF. CDR3 DNA sequence: TGTGCCAGTAGTTGGACAGGGTTCTCTGGAAACACCATATATTTT.

The chain uses TRBV9 and TRBJ2-1; D gene unclear. The CDR3 spans 11 residues. Trimming took 0 bases from V and 9 from J, leaving 4 bases between them. Per germline, CDR1 SGDLS and CDR2 YYNGEE. The CDR3 nucleotides read TGTGCCAGCAGCGTAGGGGGTGAGCAGTTCTTC. It translates to CASSVGGEQFF. The full variable domain, in which reference TRBV9 and TRBJ2-1 provide the parts outside the CDR3, is DSGVTQTPKHLITATGQRVTLRCSPRSGDLSVYWYQQSLDQGLQFLIQYYNGEERAKGNILERFSAQQFPDLHSELNLSSLELGDSALYFCASSVGGEQFFGPGTRLTVL.